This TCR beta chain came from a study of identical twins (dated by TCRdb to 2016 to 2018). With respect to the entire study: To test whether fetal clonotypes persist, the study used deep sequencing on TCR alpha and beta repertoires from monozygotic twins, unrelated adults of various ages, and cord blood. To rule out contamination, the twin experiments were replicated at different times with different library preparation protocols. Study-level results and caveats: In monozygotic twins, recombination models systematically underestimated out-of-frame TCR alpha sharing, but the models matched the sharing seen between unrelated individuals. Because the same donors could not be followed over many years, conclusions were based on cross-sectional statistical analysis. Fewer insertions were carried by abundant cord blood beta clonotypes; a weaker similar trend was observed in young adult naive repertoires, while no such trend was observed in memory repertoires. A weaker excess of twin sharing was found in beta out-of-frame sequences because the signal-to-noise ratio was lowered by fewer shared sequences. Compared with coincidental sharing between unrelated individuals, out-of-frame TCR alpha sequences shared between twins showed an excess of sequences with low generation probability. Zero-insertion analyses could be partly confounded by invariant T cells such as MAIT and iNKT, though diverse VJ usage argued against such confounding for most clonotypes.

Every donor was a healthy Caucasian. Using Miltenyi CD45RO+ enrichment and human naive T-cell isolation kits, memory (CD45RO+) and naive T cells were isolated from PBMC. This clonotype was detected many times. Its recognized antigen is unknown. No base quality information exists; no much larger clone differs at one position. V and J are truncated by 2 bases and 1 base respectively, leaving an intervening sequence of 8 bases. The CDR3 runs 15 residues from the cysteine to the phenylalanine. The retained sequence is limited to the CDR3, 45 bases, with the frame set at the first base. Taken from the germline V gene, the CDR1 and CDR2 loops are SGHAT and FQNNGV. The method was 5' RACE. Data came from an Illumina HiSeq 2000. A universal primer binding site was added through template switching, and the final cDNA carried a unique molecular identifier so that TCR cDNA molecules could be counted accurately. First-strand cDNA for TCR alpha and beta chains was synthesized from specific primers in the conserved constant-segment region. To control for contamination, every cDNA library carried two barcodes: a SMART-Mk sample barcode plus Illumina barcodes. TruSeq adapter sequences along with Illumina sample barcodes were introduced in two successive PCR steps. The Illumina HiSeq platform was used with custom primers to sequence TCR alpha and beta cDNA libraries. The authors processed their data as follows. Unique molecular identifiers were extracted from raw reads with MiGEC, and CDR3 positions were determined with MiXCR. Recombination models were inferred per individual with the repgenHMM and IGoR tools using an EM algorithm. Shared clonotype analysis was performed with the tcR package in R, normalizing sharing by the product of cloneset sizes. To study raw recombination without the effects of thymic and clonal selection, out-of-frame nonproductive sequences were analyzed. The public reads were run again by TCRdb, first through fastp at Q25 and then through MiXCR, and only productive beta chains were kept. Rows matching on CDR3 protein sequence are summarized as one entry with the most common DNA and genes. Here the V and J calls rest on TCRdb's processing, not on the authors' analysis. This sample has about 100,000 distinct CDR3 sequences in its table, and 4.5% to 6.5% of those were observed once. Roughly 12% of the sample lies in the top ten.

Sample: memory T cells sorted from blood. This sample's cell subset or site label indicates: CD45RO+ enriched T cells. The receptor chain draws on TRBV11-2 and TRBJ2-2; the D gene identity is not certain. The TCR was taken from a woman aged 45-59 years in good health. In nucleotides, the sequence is TGTGCCAGCAGCTTACTGGGCGGGAACACCGGGGAGCTGTTTTTT. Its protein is CASSLLGGNTGELFF.